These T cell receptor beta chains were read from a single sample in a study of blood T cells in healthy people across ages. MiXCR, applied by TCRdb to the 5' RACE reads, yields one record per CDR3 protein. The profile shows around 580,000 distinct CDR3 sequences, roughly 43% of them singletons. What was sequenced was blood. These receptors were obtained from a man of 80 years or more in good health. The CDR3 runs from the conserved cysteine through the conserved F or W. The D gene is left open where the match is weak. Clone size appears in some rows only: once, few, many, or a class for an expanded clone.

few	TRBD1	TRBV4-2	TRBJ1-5	TGTGCCAGCAGCCAAGAGACAGGGGGTATGGGACAGCCCCAGCATTTT	CASSQETGGMGQPQHF
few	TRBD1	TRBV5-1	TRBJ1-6	TGCGCCAGCAGCTTGGCCGGGACAGCCAGTAATTCACCCCTCCACTTT	CASSLAGTASNSPLHF
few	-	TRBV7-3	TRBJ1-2	TGTGCCAGCAGCTTAACGGTCGGAGAGCCCTATGGCTACACCTTC	CASSLTVGEPYGYTF
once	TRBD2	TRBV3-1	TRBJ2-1	TGTGCCAGCAGCCAAGTAGCGGGTATGAATGAGCAGTTCTTC	CASSQVAGMNEQFF
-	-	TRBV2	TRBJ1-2	TGTGCCAGCAGTGAAGGGGTCGCCAACTATGGCTACACCTTC	CASSEGVANYGYTF
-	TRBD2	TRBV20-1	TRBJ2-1	TGCAGTGCGAAAGGACTAGCGGGAGGGCCATTCTCCTACAATGAGCAGTTCTTC	CSAKGLAGGPFSYNEQFF
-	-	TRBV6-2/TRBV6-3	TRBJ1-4	TGTGCCAGCAGAGAGGCGGGAACTAATGAAAAACTGTTTTTT	CASREAGTNEKLFF
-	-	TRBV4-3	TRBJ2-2	TGCGCCAGCAGCCAAGCGGCGGGTTTACGGACCGGGGAGCTGTTTTTT	CASSQAAGLRTGELFF
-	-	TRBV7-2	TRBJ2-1	TGTGCCAGCAGCTCCGACGGGAGATCCTACAATGAGCAGTTCTTC	CASSSDGRSYNEQFF
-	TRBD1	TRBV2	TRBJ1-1	TGTGCCAGCCGTCGGACAGGTTCTAAGGCTGAAGCTTTCTTT	CASRRTGSKAEAFF
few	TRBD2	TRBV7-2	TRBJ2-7	TGTGCCAGCAGCTTAGCGCTAAGTGGTGCGGGGGGTCAGCAGTACTTC	CASSLALSGAGGQQYF
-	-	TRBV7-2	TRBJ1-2	TGTGCCAGCAGCTTAGGGGGTGTCACTGGCTACACCTTC	CASSLGGVTGYTF
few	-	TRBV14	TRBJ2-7	TGTGCCAGCAGCCAAGGGAGGGGCGAGCAGTACTTC	CASSQGRGEQYF
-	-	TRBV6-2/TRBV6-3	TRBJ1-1	TGTGCCAGTCGCGACTCTGGAGAAGACTGGACTTTCTTT	CASRDSGEDWTFF
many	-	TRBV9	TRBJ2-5	TGTGCCAGCAGCGTAGGGGGAGTCGAAGAGACCCAGTACTTC	CASSVGGVEETQYF
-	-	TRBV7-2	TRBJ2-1	TGTGCCAGCAGCTTCACACGGAGCAATGAGCAGTTCTTC	CASSFTRSNEQFF
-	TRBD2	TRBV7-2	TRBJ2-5	TGTGCCAGCAGCCCCCGGGCTAGCGGGAGTGGAGAGCAGTACTTC	CASSPRASGSGEQYF
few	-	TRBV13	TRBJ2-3	TGTGCCAGCAGCTTAGGGAGACAGAGGTCCGCAGATACGCAGTATTTT	CASSLGRQRSADTQYF
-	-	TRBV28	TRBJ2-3	TGTGCCAGCAGCCCCCCCGGGAACACAGATACGCAGTATTTT	CASSPPGNTDTQYF
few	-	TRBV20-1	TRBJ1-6	TGCAGTGCTAGAGATCTCGGGAGTTCACCCCTCCACTTT	CSARDLGSSPLHF
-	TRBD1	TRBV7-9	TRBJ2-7	TGTGCCAGCAGCTTATATGAGGGGGCGGGTGAGCAGTACTTC	CASSLYEGAGEQYF
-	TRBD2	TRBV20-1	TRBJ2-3	TGCAGTGCTATGTTAGCGGGAGGCACAGATACGCAGTATTTT	CSAMLAGGTDTQYF
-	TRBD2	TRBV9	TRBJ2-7	TGTGCCAGCAGCGCGACTAGCGGAACCTACGAGCAGTACTTC	CASSATSGTYEQYF
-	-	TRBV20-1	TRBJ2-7	TGCAGTGCGAAAAAAGGGGGGCGGACCTACGAGCAGTACTTC	CSAKKGGRTYEQYF
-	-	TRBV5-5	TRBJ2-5	TGTGCCAGCAGCGTGGATATCAGGGTTGAGACCCAGTACTTC	CASSVDIRVETQYF
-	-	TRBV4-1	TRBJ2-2	TGCGCCAGCAGCCCTGTACCTATCACCGGGGAGCTGTTTTTT	CASSPVPITGELFF
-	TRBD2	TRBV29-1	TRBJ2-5	TGCAGCGTTGCACTAGCGGGGGGTGGAGAGACCCAGTACTTC	CSVALAGGGETQYF
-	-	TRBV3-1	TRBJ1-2	TGTGCCAGCAGCCCAAGCAGCTATGGCTACACCTTC	CASSPSSYGYTF
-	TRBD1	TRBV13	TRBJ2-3	TGTGCCAGCAGCTCCTTCCGGGACAGGGTAGAAACAGATACGCAGTATTTT	CASSSFRDRVETDTQYF
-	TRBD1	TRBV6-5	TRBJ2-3	TGTGCCAGCAGTTCACGATACCGACAGGGACGTCAAGATACGCAGTATTTT	CASSSRYRQGRQDTQYF
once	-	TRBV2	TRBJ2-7	TGTGCCAGCAAAGAACGGCCGTATTCCTACGAGCAGTACTTC	CASKERPYSYEQYF
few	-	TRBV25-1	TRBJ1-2	TGTGCCAGCAGTGAATATGGCAACTACTATGGCTACACCTTC	CASSEYGNYYGYTF
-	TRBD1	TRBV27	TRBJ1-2	TGTGCCAGCAGGAAAACAGGGGGCGGGGGCTACACCTTC	CASRKTGGGGYTF
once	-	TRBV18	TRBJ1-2	TGTGCCAGCTCACCACCAGGCAGCCACTATGGCTACACCTTC	CASSPPGSHYGYTF
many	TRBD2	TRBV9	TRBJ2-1	TGTGCCAGCAGCGGCGGGGGGAGGGCGTACAATGAGCAGTTCTTC	CASSGGGRAYNEQFF
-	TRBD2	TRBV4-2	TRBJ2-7	TGTGCCAGCAGCCAGGACCCTAGCGGGAGTCCCTACGAGCAGTACTTC	CASSQDPSGSPYEQYF
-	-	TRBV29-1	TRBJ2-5	TGCAGCGTAGCCGGGACGTGGGGAGAAGAGACCCAGTACTTC	CSVAGTWGEETQYF
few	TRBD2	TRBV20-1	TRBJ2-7	TGCAGTGCTAGACTAGCGGGAAGGGAGCAGTACTTC	CSARLAGREQYF
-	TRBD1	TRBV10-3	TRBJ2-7	TGTGCCATCAGTGAGGGGACAGGGGCCTACGAGCAGTACTTC	CAISEGTGAYEQYF
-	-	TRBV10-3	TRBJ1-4	TGTGCCATCAGTGGTGACCTTGTCGGGGGGGCGCAGGGTAATGAAAAACTGTTTTTT	CAISGDLVGGAQGNEKLFF
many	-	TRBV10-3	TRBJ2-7	TGTGCCATCAGTGATCCCGGGATAAGCTCCTACGAGCAGTACTTC	CAISDPGISSYEQYF
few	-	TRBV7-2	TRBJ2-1	TGTGCCAGCAGCTTAGACCCCGTCCGACAGCTAAACAATGAGCAGTTCTTC	CASSLDPVRQLNNEQFF
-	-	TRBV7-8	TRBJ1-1	TGTGCCAGCAGTTCCGACTGGGGGCACACTGAAGCTTTCTTT	CASSSDWGHTEAFF
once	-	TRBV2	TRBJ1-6	TGTGCCAGCAGTGACGTTGGGCGAGGTAATTCACCCCTCCACTTT	CASSDVGRGNSPLHF
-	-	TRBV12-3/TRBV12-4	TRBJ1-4	TGTGCCAGCAGTTCGGAAGCTAATGAAAAACTGTTTTTT	CASSSEANEKLFF
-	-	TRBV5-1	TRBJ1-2	TGCGCCAGCAGCTGGGCGGTTAATTATGGCTACACCTTC	CASSWAVNYGYTF
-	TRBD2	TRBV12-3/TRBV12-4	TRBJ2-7	TGTGCCAGCAGTCCCCGGACTAGCGGGGGGCCCCTTGAGCAGTACTTC	CASSPRTSGGPLEQYF
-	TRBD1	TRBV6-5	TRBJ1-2	TGTGCCAGCAGTCGAGGACAGGGACCGAACTATGACTACACCTTC	CASSRGQGPNYDYTF
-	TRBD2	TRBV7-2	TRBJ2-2	TGTGCCAGCAGCCGCCGACTAGCGGGATACACCGGGGAGCTGTTTTTT	CASSRRLAGYTGELFF
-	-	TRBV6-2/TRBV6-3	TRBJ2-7	TGTGCCAGCAGTGTCGGACCCCTCCCCTACGAGCAGTACTTC	CASSVGPLPYEQYF
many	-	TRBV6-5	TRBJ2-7	TGTGCCAGCAGCCGTAACAAGCCGGGACGGAACTCCTACGAGCAGTACTTC	CASSRNKPGRNSYEQYF
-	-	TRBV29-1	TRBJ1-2	TGCAGCGTTGAGGGGAACTATGGCTACACCTTC	CSVEGNYGYTF